The next 6 T cell receptor beta chains were all read from a single sample in a study of T-cell reconstitution after alpha-beta-depleted transplantation in children. During its preparation, the TCRbeta library received unique molecular identifiers. TCRdb reprocessed the PCR reads via MiXCR and lists one record per CDR3 protein. The table lists approximately 520,000 distinct CDR3 sequences, 32% of them singletons. The sample in question was PBMCs from the stem cell graft donor, obtained from the stem cell graft. Every receptor here comes from a human donor who donated a stem cell graft to a child with aplastic anemia.

This clonotype was observed a few times. The V gene is TRBV29-1, the J gene TRBJ2-3; the D is unclear. CDR3 length: 13 amino acids. The germline V gene has CDR1 SQVTM and CDR2 ANQGSEA. The germline V and J ends were trimmed by 6 bases and 5 bases, with 15 bases remaining between them. The CDR3 DNA reads as TGCAGCGTCTTCCGACGGAGCCAAGATACGCAGTATTTT. Its protein product is CSVFRRSQDTQYF.

This chain joins TRBV25-1 and TRBJ2-5; unclear D gene. The CDR3 consists of 13 residues. CDR1 is MGHDK, CDR2 SYGVNS, per germline. The V gene lost 1 base and the J gene lost 5 bases, with 8 bases spanning the gap. The CDR3 DNA reads as TGTGCCAGCAGTGAATTAGCATCGGAGACCCAGTACTTC. It is translated as CASSELASETQYF.

Only a few counts were recorded for this clonotype. The V gene is TRBV7-2, the J gene TRBJ1-4; the D is unclear. The CDR3 consists of 14 residues. Trimming stripped 5 bases from V and 3 bases from J, with 10 bases between. Germline CDR1 reads SGHTA; CDR2 reads FQGNSA. The CDR3: CASSQGRPNEKLFF. CDR3 in DNA: TGTGCCAGCAGCCAAGGGCGACCTAATGAAAAACTGTTTTTT.

This clonotype turned up a few times. J is TRBJ2-1 and V is TRBV28, with D perhaps TRBD2 (6 bases). The germline V and J ends were trimmed by 7 bases and 6 bases, with 19 bases remaining between them. The CDR3 covers 15 residues. Per the germline V gene, CDR1 is MDHEN and CDR2 is SYDVKM. CDR3 loop: CASTISQRRGNEQFF. The DNA for the CDR3 is TGTGCCAGCACCATTTCGCAGCGGAGGGGCAATGAGCAGTTCTTC.

This clonotype appeared many times. The chain couples TRBV19 to TRBJ2-5; D perhaps matches TRBD2 (5 bases). This CDR3 spans 14 amino acids. CDR1 and CDR2 from the germline V gene are LNHDA and SQIVND (reference sequence). The V end lost 6 bases, the J end lost 3 bases, and 14 bases lay between the germline ends. CDR3 sequence (DNA): TGTGCCAGTAGGCCCCCAAGCGGAGAAGAGACCCAGTACTTC. Protein product: CASRPPSGEETQYF. Using reference TRBV19 and TRBJ2-5 for the parts outside the CDR3, the full variable domain is DGGITQSPKYLFRKEGQNVTLSCEQNLNHDAMYWYRQDPGQGLRLIYYSQIVNDFQKGDIAEGYSVSREKKESFPLTVTSAQKNPTAFYLCASRPPSGEETQYFGPGTRLLVL.

The rearrangement uses TRBV3-1 and TRBJ2-2, with D hard to call. From germline, CDR1 is LGHDT and CDR2 YNNKEL (reference sequence). The ends were cut back, 0 bases at V and 7 bases at J, with 9 bases in the middle. This CDR3 has 14 amino acids. The CDR3 loop is CASSQDRQSGELFF. The CDR3 nucleotides are TGTGCCAGCAGCCAAGATCGGCAGAGCGGGGAGCTGTTTTTT.